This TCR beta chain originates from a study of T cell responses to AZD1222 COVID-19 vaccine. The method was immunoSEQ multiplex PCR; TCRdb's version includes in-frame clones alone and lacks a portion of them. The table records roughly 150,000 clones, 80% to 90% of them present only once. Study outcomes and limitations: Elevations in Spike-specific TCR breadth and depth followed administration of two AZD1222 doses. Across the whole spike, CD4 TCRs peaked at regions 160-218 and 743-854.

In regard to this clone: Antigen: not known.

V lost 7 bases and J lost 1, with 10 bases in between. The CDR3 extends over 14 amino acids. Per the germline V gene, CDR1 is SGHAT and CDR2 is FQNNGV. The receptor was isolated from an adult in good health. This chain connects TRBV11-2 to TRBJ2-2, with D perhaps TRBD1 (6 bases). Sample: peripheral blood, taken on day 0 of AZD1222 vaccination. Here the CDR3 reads CASTVGQNTGELFF. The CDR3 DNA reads TGTGCCAGCACCGTGGGACAGAACACCGGGGAGCTGTTTTTT.